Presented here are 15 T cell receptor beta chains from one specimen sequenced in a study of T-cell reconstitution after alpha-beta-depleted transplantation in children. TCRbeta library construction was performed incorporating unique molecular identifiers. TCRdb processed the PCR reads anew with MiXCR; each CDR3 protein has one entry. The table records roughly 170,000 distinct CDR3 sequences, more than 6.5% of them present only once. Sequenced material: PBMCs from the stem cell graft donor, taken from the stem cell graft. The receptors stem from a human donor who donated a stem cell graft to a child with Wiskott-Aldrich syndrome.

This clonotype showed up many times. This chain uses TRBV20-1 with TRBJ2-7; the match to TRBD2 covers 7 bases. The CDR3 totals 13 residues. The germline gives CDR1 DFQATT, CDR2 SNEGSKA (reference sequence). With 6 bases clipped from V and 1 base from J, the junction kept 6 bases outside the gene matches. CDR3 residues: CSASGTISYEQYF. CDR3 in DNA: TGCAGTGCGTCCGGGACTATATCCTACGAGCAGTACTTC.

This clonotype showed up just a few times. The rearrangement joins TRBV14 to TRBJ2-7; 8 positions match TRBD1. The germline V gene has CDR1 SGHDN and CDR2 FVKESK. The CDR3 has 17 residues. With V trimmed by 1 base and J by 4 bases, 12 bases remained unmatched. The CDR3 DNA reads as TGTGCCAGCAGCCAAGGAGGGACAGGATGGTCCTTTTACGAGCAGTACTTC. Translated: CASSQGGTGWSFYEQYF.

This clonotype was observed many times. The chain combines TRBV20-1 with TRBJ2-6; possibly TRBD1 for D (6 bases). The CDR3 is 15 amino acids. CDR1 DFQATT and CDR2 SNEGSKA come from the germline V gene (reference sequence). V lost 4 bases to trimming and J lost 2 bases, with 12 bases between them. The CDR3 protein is CSATDRTAGANVLTF. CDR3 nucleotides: TGCAGTGCTACCGACAGGACAGCTGGGGCCAACGTCCTGACTTTC.

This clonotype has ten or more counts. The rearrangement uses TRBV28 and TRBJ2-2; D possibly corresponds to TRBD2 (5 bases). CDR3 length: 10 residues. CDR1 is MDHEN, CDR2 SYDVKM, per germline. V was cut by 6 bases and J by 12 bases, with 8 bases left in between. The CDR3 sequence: CASSRGKLFF. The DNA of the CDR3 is TGTGCCAGCAGCCGAGGGAAGCTGTTTTTT. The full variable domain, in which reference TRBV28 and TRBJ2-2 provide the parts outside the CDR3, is DVKVTQSSRYLVKRTGEKVFLECVQDMDHENMFWYRQDPGLGLRLIYFSYDVKMKEKGDIPEGYSVSREKKERFSLILESASTNQTSMYLCASSRGKLFFGEGSRLTVL.

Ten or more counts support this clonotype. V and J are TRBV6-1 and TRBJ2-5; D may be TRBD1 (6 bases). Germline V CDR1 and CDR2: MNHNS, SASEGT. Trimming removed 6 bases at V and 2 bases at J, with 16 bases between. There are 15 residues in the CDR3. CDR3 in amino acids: CASSRRGQIQETQYF. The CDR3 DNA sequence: TGTGCCAGCAGCCGACGAGGACAGATACAAGAGACCCAGTACTTC.

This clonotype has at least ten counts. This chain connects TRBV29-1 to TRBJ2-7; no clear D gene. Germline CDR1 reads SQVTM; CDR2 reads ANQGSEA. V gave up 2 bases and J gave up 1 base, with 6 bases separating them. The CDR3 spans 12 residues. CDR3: CSVESRSYEQYF. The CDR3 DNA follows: TGCAGCGTTGAAAGCAGGTCCTACGAGCAGTACTTC.

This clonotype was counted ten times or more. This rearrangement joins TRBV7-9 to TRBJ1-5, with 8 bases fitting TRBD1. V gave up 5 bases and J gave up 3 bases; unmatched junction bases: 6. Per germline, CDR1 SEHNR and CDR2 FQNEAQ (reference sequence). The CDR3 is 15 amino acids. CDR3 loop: CASSPGQGDNQPQHF. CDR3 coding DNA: TGTGCCAGCAGCCCCGGACAGGGTGACAATCAGCCCCAGCATTTT.

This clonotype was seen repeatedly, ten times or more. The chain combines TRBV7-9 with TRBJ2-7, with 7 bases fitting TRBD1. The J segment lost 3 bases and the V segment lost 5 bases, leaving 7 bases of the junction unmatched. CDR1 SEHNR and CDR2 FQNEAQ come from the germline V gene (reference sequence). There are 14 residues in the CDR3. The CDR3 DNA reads TGTGCCAGCAGCCCCCCGGGACAGATCTACGAGCAGTACTTC. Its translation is CASSPPGQIYEQYF.

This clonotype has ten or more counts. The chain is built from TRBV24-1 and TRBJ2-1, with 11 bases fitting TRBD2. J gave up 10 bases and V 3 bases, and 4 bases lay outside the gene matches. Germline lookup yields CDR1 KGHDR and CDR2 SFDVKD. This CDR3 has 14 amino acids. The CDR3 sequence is CATSDERLAGEQFF. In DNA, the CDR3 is TGTGCCACCAGTGATGAAAGACTAGCGGGGGAGCAGTTCTTC.

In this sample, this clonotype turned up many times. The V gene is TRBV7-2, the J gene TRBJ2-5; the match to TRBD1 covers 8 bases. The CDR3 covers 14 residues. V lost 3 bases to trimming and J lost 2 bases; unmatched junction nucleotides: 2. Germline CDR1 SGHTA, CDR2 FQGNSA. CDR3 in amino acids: CASSFWTGQETQYF. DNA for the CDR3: TGTGCCAGCAGCTTCTGGACAGGGCAAGAGACCCAGTACTTC.

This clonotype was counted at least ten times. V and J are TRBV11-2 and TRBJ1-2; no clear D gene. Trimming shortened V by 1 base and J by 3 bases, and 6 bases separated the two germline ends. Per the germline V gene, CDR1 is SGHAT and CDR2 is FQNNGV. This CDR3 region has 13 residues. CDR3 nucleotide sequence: TGTGCCAGCAGCTTAGGGGATTACTATGGCTACACCTTC. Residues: CASSLGDYYGYTF.

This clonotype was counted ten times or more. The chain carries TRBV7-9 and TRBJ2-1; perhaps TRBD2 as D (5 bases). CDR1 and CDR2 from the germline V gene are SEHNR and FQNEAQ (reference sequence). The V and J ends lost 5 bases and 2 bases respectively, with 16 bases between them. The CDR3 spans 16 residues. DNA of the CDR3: TGTGCCAGCAGCCCCCTTGGGAGCGCTACCTACAATGAGCAGTTCTTC. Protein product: CASSPLGSATYNEQFF.

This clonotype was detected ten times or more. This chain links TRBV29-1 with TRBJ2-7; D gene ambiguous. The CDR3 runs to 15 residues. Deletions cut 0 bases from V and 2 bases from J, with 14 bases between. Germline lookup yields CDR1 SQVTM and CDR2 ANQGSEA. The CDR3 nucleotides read TGCAGCGTTGAAGAAGTGCGGCGGAACACCTACGAGCAGTACTTC. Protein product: CSVEEVRRNTYEQYF.

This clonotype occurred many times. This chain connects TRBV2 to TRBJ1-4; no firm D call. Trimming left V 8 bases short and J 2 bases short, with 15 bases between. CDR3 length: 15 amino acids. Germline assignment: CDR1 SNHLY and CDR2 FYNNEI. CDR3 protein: CASGASGVTNEKLFF. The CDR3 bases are TGTGCCAGCGGAGCTTCGGGTGTCACTAATGAAAAACTGTTTTTT. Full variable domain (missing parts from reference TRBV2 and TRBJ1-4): EPEVTQTPSHQVTQMGQEVILRCVPISNHLYFYWYRQILGQKVEFLVSFYNNEISEKSEIFDDQFSVERPDGSNFTLKIRSTKLEDSAMYFCASGASGVTNEKLFFGSGTQLSVL.

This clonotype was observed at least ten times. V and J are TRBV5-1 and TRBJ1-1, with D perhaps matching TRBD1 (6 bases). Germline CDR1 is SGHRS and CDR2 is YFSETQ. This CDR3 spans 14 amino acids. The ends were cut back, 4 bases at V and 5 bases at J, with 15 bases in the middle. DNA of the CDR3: TGCGCCAGCAGCCCCGGAGGCAGGGGAACTGAAGCTTTCTTT. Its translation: CASSPGGRGTEAFF.